This TCR beta chain was identified in a study of metastatic and nonmetastatic thyroid tumors. Study-level points and caveats: Significantly higher TCR beta diversity was reportedly seen in malignant thyroid tumors than benign nodules, in blood and tumor.

No treatment had been given to any patient before thyroid surgery. V was pared by 6 bases and J by 5 bases, with 11 bases of the junction left unmatched. In germline, CDR1 is MNHEY, CDR2 SVGAGI. The CDR3 is 16 amino acids. Study processing details: To classify distant metastasis in papillary thyroid cancer, a model was built from CDR3 differences across clinicopathological groups. TCRdb re-called clones via MiXCR from the PCR reads. In this record, the V and J calls reflect TCRdb's handling and not the investigators' own analysis. The sample has tens of thousands of clones; around 30% are singletons. Comment on this clone: Its antigen is currently unknown.

Source material: blood. This chain uses TRBV6-5 with TRBJ2-1, with 9 bases fitting TRBD2. The source of this sequence is a male donor with papillary thyroid cancer or a benign thyroid nodule (not recorded which). Some clones in this sample may be carry-over from other donors' samples. The chain's CDR3 is CASRPLAGLRNNEQFF. In DNA, the CDR3 is TGTGCCAGCAGACCTCTAGCGGGGTTAAGGAACAATGAGCAGTTCTTC.